This T cell receptor beta chain stems from a study of shared clonotypes between healthy human individuals. Unmatched junction bases numbered 8, after V lost 4 bases and J lost 6 bases. Germline lookup yields CDR1 LNHDA and CDR2 SQIVND (reference sequence). There are 15 residues in the CDR3. Only in-frame clones appear in the TCRdb table, and some are missing; sequencing was by immunoSEQ multiplex PCR. The top ten clones hold roughly 1.2% of a sample with about 1.4 million clones, around 97% of them seen once. Sequenced input: naive CD4+ T cells sorted from blood. Regarding subset: CD45RA+ positively selected. The clonotype was recovered from a man aged 25 to 40 in good health. The chain has TRBV19 and TRBJ1-1; 10 nucleotides align to TRBD1. The chain's CDR3 is CASSNLAGTGAEAFF. The CDR3 coding sequence is TGTGCCAGTAGTAATCTTGCCGGGACAGGGGCTGAAGCTTTCTTT.